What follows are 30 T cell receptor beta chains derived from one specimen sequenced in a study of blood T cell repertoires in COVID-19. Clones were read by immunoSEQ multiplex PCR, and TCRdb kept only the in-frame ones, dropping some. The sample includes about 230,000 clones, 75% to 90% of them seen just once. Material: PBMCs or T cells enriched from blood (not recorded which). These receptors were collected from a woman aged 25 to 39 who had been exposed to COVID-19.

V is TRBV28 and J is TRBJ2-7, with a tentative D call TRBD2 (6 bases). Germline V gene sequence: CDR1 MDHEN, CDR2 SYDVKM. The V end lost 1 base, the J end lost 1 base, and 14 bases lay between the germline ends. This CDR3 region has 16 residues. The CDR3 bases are TGTGCCAGCAGTTTATCTAGCCCAGGACTATCCTACGAGCAGTACTTC. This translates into CASSLSSPGLSYEQYF.

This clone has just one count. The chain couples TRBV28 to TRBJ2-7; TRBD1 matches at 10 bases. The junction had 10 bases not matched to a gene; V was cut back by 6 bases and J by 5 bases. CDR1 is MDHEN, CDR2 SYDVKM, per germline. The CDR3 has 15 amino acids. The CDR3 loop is CASRGPGQGIHEQYF. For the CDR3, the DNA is TGTGCCAGCAGGGGCCCGGGACAGGGGATCCACGAGCAGTACTTC.

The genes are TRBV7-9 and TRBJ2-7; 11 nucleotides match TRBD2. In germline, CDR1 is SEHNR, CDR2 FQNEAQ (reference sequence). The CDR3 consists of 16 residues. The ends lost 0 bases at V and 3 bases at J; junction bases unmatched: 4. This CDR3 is CASSLATSGMVYEQYF. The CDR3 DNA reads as TGTGCCAGCAGCTTAGCGACTAGCGGGATGGTCTACGAGCAGTACTTC.

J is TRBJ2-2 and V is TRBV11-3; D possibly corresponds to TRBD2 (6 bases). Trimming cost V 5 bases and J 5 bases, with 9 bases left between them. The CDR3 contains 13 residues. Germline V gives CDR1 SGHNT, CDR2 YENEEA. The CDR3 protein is CASSREETGELFF. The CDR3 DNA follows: TGTGCCAGCAGCAGGGAGGAGACCGGGGAGCTGTTTTTT.

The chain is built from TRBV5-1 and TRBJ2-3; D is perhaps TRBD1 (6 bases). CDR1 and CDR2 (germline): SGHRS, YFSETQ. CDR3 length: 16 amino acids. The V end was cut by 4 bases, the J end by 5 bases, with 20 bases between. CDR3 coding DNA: TGCGCCAGCAGCGCAGGGACATTCCCTGGGGGAGATACGCAGTATTTT. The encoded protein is CASSAGTFPGGDTQYF.

The CDR3 DNA is TGTGCCATCAGTGAGTCGGGTAGGGGCAGGGGAATGAAGAACACCATATATTTT. Amino acid sequence: CAISESGRGRGMKNTIYF. The chain couples TRBV10-3 to TRBJ1-3; D may be TRBD1 (6 bases). CDR3 size: 18 residues. Germline V gene sequence: CDR1 ENHRY, CDR2 SYGVKD. The V end lost 0 bases, the J end lost 7 bases, and 22 bases lay between the germline ends.

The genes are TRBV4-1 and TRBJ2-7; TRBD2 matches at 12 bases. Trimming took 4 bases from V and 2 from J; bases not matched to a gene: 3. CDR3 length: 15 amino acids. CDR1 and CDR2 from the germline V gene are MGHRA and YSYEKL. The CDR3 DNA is TGCGCCAGCAGCCTTAGGACTAGCGGGACCTACGAGCAGTACTTC. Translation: CASSLRTSGTYEQYF.

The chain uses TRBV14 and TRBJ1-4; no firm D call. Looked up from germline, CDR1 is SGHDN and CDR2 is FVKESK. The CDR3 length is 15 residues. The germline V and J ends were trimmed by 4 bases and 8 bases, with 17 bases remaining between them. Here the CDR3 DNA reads TGTGCCAGCAGCCGCGTGGGAGGGTTTGGCGAAAAACTGTTTTTT. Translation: CASSRVGGFGEKLFF.

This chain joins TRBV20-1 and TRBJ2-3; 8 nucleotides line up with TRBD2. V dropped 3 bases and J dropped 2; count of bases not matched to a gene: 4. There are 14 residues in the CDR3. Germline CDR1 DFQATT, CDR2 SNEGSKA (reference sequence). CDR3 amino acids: CSASPLAVTDTQYF. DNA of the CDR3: TGCAGTGCTAGTCCACTAGCGGTCACAGATACGCAGTATTTT.

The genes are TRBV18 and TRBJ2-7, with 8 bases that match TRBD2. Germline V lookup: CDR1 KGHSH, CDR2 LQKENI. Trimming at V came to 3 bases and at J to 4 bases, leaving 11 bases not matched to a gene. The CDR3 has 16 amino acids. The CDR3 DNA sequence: TGTGCCAGCTCACCCATATTCGGGAGGGGCGCATACGAGCAGTACTTC. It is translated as CASSPIFGRGAYEQYF.

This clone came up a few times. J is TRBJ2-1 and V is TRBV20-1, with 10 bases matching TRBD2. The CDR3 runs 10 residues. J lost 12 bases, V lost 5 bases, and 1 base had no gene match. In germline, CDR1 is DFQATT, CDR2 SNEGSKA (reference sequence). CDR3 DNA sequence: TGCAGTGCTCTAGCGGGAGCGCAGTTCTTC. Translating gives CSALAGAQFF.

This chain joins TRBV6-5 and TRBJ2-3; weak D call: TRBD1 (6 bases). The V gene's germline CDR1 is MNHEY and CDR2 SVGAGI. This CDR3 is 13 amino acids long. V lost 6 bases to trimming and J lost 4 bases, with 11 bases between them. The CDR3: CASSQGFPDTQYF. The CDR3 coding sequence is TGTGCCAGCAGCCAGGGGTTCCCAGATACGCAGTATTTT.

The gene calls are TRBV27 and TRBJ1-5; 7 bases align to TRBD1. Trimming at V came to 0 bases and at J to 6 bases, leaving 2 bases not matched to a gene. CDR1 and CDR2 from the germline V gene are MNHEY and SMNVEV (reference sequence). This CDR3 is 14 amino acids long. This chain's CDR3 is CASSLSGGGQPQHF. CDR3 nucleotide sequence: TGTGCCAGCAGTTTATCAGGGGGCGGTCAGCCCCAGCATTTT.

The CDR3 reads CASSLEGQALNYGYTF. CDR3 DNA: TGTGCCAGCAGCTTGGAGGGGCAGGCCCTTAACTATGGCTACACCTTC. This chain joins TRBV7-9 and TRBJ1-2; the D gene is possibly TRBD1 (5 bases). Per germline, CDR1 SEHNR and CDR2 FQNEAQ (reference sequence). There are 16 residues in the CDR3. V shed 3 bases and J shed 1 base, with 15 bases lying between them.

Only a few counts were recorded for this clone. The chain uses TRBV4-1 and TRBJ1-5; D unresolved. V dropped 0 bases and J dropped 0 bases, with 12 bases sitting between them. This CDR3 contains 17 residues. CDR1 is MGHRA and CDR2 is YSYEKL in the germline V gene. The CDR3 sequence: CASSQEDWSYSNQPQHF. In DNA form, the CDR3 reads TGCGCCAGCAGCCAAGAGGACTGGAGTTATAGCAATCAGCCCCAGCATTTT.

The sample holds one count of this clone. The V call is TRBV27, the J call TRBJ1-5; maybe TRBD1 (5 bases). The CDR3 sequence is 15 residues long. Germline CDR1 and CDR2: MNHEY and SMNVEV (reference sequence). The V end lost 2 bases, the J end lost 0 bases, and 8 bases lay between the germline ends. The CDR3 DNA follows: TGTGCCAGCAGTTTAAACAGGAATAGCAATCAGCCCCAGCATTTT. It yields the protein CASSLNRNSNQPQHF.

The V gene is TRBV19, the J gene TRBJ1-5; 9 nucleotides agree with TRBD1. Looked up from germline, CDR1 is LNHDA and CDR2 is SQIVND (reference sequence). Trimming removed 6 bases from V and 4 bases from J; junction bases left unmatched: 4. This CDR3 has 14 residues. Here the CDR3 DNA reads TGTGCCAGTAGGTTGGACAGGGGAAATCAGCCCCAGCATTTT. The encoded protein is CASRLDRGNQPQHF.

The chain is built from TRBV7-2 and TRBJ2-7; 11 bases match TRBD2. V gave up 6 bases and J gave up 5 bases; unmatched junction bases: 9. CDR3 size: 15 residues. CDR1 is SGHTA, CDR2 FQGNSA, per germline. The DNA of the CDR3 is TGTGCCAGCAGTTATACTAGCGGGAGAGTCAACGAGCAGTACTTC. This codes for CASSYTSGRVNEQYF.

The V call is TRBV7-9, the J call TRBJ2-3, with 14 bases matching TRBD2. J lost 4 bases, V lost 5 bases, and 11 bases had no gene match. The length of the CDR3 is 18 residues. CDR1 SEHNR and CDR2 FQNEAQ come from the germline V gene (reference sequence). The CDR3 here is CASSPLPGLAGEADTQYF. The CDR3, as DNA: TGTGCCAGCAGCCCCCTACCGGGACTAGCGGGAGAGGCAGATACGCAGTATTTT.

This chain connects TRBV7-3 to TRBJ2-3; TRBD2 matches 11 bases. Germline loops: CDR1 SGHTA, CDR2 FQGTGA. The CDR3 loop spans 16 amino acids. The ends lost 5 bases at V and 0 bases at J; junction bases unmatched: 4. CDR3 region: CASSLGTSGSTDTQYF. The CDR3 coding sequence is TGTGCCAGCAGCCTCGGGACTAGCGGAAGCACAGATACGCAGTATTTT.

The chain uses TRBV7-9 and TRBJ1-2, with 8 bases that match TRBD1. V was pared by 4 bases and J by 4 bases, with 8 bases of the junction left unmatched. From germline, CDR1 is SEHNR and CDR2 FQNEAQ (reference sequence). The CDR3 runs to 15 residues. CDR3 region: CASSWGQAYGYGYTF. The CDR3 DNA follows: TGTGCCAGCAGCTGGGGACAGGCTTACGGCTATGGCTACACCTTC.

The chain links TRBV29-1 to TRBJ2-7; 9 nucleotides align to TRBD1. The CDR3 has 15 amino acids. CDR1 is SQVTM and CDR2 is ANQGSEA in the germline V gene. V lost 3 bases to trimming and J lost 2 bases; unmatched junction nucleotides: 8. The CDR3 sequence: CSVEAQGTGTYEQYF. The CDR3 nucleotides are TGCAGCGTTGAGGCTCAGGGGACAGGGACCTACGAGCAGTACTTC.

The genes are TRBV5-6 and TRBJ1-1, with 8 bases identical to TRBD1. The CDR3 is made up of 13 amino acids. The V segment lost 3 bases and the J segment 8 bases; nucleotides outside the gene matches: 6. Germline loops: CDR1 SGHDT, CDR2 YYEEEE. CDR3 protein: CASSWGRTGEAFF. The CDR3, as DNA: TGTGCCAGCAGCTGGGGGAGGACAGGGGAAGCTTTCTTT.

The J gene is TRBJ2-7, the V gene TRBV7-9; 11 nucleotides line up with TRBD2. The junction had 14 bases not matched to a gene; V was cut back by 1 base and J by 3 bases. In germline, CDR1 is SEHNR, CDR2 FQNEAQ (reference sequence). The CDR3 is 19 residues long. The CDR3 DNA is TGTGCCAGCAGCTTAGTAAACGGGGTTAGCGGGAGGGCCGTCTACGAGCAGTACTTC. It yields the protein CASSLVNGVSGRAVYEQYF.

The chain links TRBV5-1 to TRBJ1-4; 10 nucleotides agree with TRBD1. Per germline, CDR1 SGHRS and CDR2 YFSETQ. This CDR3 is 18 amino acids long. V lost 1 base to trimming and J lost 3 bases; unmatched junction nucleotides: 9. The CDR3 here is CASSLSGQGGVANEKLFF. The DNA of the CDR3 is TGCGCCAGCAGCTTGTCAGGACAGGGGGGAGTAGCTAATGAAAAACTGTTTTTT.

The chain's CDR3 is CSVEGQGTDTQYF. CDR3 sequence (DNA): TGCAGCGTTGAAGGGCAGGGAACAGATACGCAGTATTTT. The chain uses TRBV29-1 and TRBJ2-3; D possibly corresponds to TRBD1 (5 bases). V was clipped by 1 base and J by 3 bases, with 8 bases between them. CDR1 SQVTM and CDR2 ANQGSEA come from the germline V gene. The CDR3 spans 13 residues.

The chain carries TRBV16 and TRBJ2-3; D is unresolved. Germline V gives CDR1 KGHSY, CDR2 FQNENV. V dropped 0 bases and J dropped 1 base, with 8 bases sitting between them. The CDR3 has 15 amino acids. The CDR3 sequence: CASSQSLLRTDTQYF. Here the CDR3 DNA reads TGTGCCAGCAGCCAATCCTTACTTCGCACAGATACGCAGTATTTT.

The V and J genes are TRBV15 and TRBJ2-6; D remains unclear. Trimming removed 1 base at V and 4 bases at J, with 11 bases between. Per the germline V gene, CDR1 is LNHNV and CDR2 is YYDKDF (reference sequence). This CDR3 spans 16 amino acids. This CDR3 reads CATSRGVRNGANVLTF. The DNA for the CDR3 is TGTGCCACCAGCAGAGGAGTACGAAACGGGGCCAACGTCCTGACTTTC.

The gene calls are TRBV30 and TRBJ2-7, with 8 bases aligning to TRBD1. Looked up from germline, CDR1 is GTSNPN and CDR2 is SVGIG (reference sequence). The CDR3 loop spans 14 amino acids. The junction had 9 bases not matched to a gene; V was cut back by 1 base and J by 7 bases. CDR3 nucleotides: TGTGCCTGGAGTGAGGACAGGGTGTTTGGAGAGCAGTACTTC. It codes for CAWSEDRVFGEQYF.

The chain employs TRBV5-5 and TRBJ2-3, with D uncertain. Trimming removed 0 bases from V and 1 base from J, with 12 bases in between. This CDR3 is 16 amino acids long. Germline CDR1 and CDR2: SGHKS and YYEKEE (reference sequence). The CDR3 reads CASSLGFASGTDTQYF. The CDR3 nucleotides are TGTGCCAGCAGCTTGGGGTTTGCGTCTGGCACAGATACGCAGTATTTT.